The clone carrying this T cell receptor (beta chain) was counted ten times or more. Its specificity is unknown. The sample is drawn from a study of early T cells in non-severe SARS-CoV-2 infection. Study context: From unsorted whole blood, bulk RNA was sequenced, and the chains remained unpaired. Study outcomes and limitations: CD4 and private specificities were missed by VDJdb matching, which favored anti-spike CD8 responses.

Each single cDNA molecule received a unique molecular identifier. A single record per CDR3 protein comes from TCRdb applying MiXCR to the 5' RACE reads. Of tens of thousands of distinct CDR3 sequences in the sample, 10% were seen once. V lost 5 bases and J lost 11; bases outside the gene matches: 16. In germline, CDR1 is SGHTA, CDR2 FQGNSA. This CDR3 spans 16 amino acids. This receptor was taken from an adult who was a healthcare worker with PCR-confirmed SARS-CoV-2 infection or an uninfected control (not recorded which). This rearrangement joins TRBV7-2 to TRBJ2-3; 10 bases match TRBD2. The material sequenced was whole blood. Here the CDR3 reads CASSETAGLATLGQYF. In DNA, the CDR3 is TGTGCCAGCAGCGAAACTGCGGGACTAGCGACCCTAGGGCAGTATTTT.